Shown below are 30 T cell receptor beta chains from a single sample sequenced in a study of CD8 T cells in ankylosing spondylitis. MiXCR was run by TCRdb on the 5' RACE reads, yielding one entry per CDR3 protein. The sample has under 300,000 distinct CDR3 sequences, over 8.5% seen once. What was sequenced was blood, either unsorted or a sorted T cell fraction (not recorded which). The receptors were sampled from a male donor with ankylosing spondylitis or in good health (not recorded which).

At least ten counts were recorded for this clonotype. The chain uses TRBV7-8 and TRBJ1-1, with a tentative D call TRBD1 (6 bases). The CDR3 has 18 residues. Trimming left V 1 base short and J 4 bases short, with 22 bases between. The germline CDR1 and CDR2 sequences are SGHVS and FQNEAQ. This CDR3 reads CASSLDMAGARIRTEAFF. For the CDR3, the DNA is TGTGCCAGCAGCTTAGATATGGCAGGGGCGCGGATTCGCACTGAAGCTTTCTTT.

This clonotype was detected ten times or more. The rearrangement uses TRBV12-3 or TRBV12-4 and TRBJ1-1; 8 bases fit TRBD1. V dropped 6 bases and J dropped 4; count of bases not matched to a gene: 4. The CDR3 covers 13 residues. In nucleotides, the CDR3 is TGTGCCAGCAGCGCACAGGGGGGCACTGAAGCTTTCTTT. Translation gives CASSAQGGTEAFF.

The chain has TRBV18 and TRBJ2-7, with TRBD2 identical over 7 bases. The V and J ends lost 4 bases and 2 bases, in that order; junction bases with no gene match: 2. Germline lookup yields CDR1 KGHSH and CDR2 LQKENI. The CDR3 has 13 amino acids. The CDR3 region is CASSQSGAYEQYF. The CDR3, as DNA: TGTGCCAGCTCACAAAGCGGGGCCTACGAGCAGTACTTC.

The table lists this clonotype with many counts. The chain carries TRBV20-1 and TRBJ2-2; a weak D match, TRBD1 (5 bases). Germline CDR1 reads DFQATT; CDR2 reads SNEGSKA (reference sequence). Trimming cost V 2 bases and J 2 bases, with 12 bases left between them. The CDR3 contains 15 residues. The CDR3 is CSARKGVSNTGELFF. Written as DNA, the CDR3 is TGCAGTGCTAGAAAAGGGGTATCAAACACCGGGGAGCTGTTTTTT.

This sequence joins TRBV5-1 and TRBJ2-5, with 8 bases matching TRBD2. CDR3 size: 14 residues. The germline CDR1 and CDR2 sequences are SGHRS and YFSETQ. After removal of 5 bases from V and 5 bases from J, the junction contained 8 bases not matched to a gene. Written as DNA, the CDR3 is TGCGCCAGCAGTTTTGCGGGGGGTGGTGAGACCCAGTACTTC. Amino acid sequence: CASSFAGGGETQYF.

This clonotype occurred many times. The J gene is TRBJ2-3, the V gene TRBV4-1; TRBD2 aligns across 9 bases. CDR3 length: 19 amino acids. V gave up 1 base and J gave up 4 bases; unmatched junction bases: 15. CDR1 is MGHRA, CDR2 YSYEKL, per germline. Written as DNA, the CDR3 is TGCGCCAGCAGCCAAGCCAGCCTAGCGGGACCAAGGAATGCAGATACGCAGTATTTT. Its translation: CASSQASLAGPRNADTQYF.

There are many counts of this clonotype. The CDR3 nucleotides read TGTGCCAGCAGTCTCTCTGCCGCGGTAAGCGCTTTCTTT. Translating it yields CASSLSAAVSAFF. J is TRBJ1-1 and V is TRBV12-3 or TRBV12-4; D is undetermined. This CDR3 is 13 amino acids long. V was pared by 5 bases and J by 11 bases, with 18 bases between.

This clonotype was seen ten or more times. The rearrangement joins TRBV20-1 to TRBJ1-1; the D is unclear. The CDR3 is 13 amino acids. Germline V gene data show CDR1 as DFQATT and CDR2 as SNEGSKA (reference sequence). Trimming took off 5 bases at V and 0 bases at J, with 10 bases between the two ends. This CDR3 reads CSAEGRLNTEAFF. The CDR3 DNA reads TGCAGTGCTGAAGGACGGCTGAACACTGAAGCTTTCTTT.

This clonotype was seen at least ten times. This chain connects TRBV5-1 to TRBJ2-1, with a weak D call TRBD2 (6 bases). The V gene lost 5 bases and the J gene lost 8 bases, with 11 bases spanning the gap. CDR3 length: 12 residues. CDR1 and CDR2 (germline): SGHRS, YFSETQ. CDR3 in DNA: TGCGCCAGCAGGGACGGGAGCTATGAGCAGTTCTTC. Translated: CASRDGSYEQFF.

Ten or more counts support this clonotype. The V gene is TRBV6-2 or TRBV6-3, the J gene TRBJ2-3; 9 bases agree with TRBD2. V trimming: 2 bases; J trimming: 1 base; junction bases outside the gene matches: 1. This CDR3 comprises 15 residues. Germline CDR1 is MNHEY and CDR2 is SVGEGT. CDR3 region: CASSYTSGRTDTQYF. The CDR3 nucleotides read TGTGCCAGCAGTTACACTAGCGGGCGCACAGATACGCAGTATTTT.

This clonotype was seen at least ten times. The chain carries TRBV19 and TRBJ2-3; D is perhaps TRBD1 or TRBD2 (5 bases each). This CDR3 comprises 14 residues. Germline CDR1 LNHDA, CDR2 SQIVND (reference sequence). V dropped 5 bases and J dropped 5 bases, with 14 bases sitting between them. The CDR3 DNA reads TGTGCCAGTAGTGTCCAGGGAGAGGGAGATACGCAGTATTTT. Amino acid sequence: CASSVQGEGDTQYF.

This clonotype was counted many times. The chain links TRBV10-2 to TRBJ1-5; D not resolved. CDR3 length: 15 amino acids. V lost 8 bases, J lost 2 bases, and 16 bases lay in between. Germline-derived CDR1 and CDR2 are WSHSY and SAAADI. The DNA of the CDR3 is TGCGCCAGCGATACAGCCTTAGTAGGCAATCAGCCCCAGCATTTT. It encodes CASDTALVGNQPQHF.

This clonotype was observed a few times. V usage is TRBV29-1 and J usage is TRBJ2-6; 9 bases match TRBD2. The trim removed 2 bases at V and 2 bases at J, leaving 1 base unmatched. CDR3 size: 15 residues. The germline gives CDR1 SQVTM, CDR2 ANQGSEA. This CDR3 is CSVEIAGAGANVLTF. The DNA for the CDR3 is TGCAGCGTTGAAATAGCGGGGGCTGGGGCCAACGTCCTGACTTTC.

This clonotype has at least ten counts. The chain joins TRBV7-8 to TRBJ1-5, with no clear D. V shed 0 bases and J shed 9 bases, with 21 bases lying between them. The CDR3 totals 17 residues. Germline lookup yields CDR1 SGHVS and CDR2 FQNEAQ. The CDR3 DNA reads TGTGCCAGCAGCTTAGCGCTGGGTGAATTAACCGGCCGGCCCCAGCATTTT. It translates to CASSLALGELTGRPQHF.

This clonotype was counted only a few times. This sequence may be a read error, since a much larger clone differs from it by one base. As DNA, the CDR3 is TGTGCCAGCAGCTCCGGGACAGGGAATTTTGGAAACCCCATATATTTT. Its protein is CASSSGTGNFGNPIYF. The V and J genes are TRBV13 and TRBJ1-3; 9 bases agree with TRBD1. CDR3 length equals 16 residues. The germline CDR1 and CDR2 sequences are PRHDT and FYEKMQ (reference sequence).

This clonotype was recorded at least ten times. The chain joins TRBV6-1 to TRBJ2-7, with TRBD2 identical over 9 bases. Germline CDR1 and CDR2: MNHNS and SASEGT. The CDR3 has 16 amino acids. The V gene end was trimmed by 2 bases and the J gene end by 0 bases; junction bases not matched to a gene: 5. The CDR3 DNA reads TGTGCCAGCAGTGAAATTATAGCGGGGGTCTCCTACGAGCAGTACTTC. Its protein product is CASSEIIAGVSYEQYF.

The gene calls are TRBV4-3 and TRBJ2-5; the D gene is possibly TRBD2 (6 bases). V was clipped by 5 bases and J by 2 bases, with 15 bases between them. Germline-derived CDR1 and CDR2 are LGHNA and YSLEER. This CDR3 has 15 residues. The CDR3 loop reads CASSVFLREQETQYF. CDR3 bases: TGCGCCAGCAGCGTCTTTCTGCGGGAACAAGAGACCCAGTACTTC.

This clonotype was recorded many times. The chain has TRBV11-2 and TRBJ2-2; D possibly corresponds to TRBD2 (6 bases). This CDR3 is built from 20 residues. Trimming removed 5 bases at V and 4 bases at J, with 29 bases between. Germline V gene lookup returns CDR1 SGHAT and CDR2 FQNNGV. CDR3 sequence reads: CASSLPGDFVSPRSTGELFF. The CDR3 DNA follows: TGTGCCAGCAGCCTGCCGGGGGACTTCGTTTCACCGAGATCCACCGGGGAGCTGTTTTTT. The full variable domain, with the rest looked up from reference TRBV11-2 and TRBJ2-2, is EAGVAQSPRYKIIEKRQSVAFWCNPISGHATLYWYQQILGQGPKLLIQFQNNGVVDDSQLPKDRFSAERLKGVDSTLKIQPAKLEDSAVYLCASSLPGDFVSPRSTGELFFGEGSRLTVL.

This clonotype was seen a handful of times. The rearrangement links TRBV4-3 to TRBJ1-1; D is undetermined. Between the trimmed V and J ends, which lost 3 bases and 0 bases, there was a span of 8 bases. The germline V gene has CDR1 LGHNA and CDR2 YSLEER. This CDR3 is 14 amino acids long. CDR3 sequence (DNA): TGCGCCAGCAGCCACGGGCGGATGAACACTGAAGCTTTCTTT. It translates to CASSHGRMNTEAFF.

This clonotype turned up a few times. The CDR3 here is CASSRSSGAFYNEQFF. CDR3 bases: TGCGCCAGCAGCCGGTCTAGCGGGGCATTCTACAATGAGCAGTTCTTC. The gene calls are TRBV5-1 and TRBJ2-1; 9 nucleotides agree with TRBD2. This CDR3 region has 16 residues. V gave up 4 bases and J gave up 3 bases; unmatched junction bases: 8. CDR1 and CDR2 from the germline V gene are SGHRS and YFSETQ.

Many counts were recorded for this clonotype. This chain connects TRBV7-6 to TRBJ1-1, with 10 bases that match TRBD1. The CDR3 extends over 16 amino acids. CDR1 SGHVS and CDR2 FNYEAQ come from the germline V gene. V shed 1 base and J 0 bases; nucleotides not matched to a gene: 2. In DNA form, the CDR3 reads TGTGCCAGCAGCTTAGGACAGGGGGCGGTGAACACTGAAGCTTTCTTT. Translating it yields CASSLGQGAVNTEAFF.

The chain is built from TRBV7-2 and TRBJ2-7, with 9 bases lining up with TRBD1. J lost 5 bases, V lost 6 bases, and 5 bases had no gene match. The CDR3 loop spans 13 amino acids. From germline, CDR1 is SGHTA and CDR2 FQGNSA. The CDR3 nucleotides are TGTGCCAGCAGTAAACAGGGGGCAAACGAGCAGTACTTC. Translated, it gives CASSKQGANEQYF.

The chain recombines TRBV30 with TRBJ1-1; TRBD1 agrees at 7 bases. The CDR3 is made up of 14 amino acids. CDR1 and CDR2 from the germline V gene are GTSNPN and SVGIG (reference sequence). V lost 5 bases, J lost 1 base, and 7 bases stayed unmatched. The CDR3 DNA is TGTGCCTGGGAACAGGGGATAGGGAACACTGAAGCTTTCTTT. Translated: CAWEQGIGNTEAFF.

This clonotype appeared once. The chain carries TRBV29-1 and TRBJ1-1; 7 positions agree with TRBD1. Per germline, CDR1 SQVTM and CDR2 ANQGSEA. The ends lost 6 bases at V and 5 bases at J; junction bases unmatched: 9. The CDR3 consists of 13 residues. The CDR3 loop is CSVRQGMQTEAFF. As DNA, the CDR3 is TGCAGCGTGCGACAGGGTATGCAAACTGAAGCTTTCTTT.

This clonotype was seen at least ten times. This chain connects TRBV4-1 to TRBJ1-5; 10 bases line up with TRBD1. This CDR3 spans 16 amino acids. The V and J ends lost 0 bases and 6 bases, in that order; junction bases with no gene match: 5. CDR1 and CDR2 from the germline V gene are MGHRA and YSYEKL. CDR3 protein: CASSQDSGQGGQPQHF. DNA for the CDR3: TGCGCCAGCAGCCAAGATTCCGGACAGGGGGGTCAGCCCCAGCATTTT.

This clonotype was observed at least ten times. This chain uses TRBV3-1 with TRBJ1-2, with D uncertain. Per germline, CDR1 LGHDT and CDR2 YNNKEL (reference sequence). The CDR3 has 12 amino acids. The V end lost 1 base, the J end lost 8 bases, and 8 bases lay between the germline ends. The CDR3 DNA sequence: TGTGCCAGCAGCCAAGGCGTTTCAGGCTACACCTTC. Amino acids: CASSQGVSGYTF.

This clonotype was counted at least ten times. DNA of the CDR3: TGTGCCAGCAGCCTTGGGACATTTCGGGAGGAGCAGTACTTC. Protein product: CASSLGTFREEQYF. The chain couples TRBV5-5 to TRBJ2-7; D possibly matches TRBD1 or TRBD2 (6 bases each). This CDR3 has 14 amino acids. Germline assignment: CDR1 SGHKS and CDR2 YYEKEE (reference sequence). V was cut by 4 bases and J by 7 bases, with 18 bases left in between.

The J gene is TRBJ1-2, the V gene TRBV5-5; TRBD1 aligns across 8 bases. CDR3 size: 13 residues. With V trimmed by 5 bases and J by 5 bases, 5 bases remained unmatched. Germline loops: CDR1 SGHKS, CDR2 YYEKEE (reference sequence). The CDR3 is CASSRQGIYGYTF. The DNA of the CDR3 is TGTGCCAGCAGTCGACAGGGGATTTATGGCTACACCTTC.

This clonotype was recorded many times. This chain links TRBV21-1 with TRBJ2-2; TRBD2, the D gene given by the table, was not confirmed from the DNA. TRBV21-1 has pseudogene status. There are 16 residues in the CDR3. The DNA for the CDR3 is TGTGCCAGCAGCACCGGCGGGACGGTGAACACCGGGGAGCTGTTTTTT. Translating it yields CASSTGGTVNTGELFF.

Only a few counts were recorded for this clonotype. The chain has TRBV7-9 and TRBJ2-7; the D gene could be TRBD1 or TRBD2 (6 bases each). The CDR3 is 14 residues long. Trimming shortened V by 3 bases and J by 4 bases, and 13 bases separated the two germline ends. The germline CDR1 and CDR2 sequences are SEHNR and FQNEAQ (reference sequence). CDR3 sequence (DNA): TGTGCCAGCAGCTTGCCAGGGGAGGAGTACGAGCAGTACTTC. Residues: CASSLPGEEYEQYF.